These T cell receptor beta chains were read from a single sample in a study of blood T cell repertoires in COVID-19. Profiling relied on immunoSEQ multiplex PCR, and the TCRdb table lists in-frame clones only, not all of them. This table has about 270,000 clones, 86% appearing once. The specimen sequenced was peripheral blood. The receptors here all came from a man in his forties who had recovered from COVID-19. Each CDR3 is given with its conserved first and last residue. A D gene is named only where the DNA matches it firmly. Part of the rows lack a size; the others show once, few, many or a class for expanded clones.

CASSFRGGQVYEQFF	TGTGCCAGCAGCTTCCGGGGGGGCCAGGTTTATGAGCAGTTCTTC	TRBD2	TRBV4-2	TRBJ2-1	.
CASSLQRGLGGEAFF	TGTGCCAGCAGCTTACAAAGGGGGCTTGGGGGTGAAGCTTTCTTT	TRBD1	TRBV7-2	TRBJ1-1	.
CSVQLNEQFF	TGCAGCGTACAGCTGAATGAGCAGTTCTTC	.	TRBV29-1	TRBJ2-1	.
CASTLAGGHTDTQYF	TGTGCCAGCACCCTAGCGGGAGGCCACACAGATACGCAGTATTTT	TRBD2	TRBV7-8	TRBJ2-3	.
CASSLWGGNTNSNEQFF	TGCGCCAGCAGCTTGTGGGGGGGCAACACGAATTCCAATGAGCAGTTCTTC	.	TRBV5-1	TRBJ2-1	.
CASSIGGGPWLTGELFF	TGTGCCAGTAGTATAGGGGGGGGACCCTGGTTGACCGGGGAGCTGTTTTTT	TRBD2	TRBV19	TRBJ2-2	.
CSVKRGATDTQYF	TGCAGCGTAAAGCGGGGGGCCACAGATACGCAGTATTTT	TRBD2	TRBV29-1	TRBJ2-3	.
CASSLGLAVSYEQYF	TGTGCCAGCAGCTTAGGACTAGCGGTCTCCTACGAGCAGTACTTC	TRBD2	TRBV11-2	TRBJ2-7	.
CAIQGFGGEQYF	TGTGCCATACAGGGTTTCGGTGGCGAGCAGTACTTC	.	TRBV6-5	TRBJ2-7	.
CASSSNPLAGGGETQYF	TGTGCCAGCAGCTCCAACCCCTTAGCGGGGGGGGGAGAGACCCAGTACTTC	TRBD2	TRBV7-6	TRBJ2-5	.
CASSIQRVPSYEQYF	TGTGCCAGTAGTATACAGCGGGTACCCTCCTACGAGCAGTACTTC	.	TRBV19	TRBJ2-7	.
CAADHPTPFWESGNTIYF	TGCGCCGCTGATCATCCTACACCCTTTTGGGAGTCTGGAAACACCATATATTTT	.	TRBV5-1	TRBJ1-3	few
CASSLRPGVPDTQYF	TGTGCCAGCAGCTTGAGGCCCGGGGTCCCAGATACGCAGTATTTT	.	TRBV11-3	TRBJ2-3	.
CASSFPRGLAYGYTF	TGTGCCAGCAGCTTCCCCCGCGGGTTGGCCTATGGCTACACCTTC	.	TRBV7-9	TRBJ1-2	.
CASSSDRVNTDTQYF	TGTGCCAGTAGTAGTGACAGGGTCAACACAGATACGCAGTATTTT	TRBD1	TRBV19	TRBJ2-3	.
CSVLGGADYGYTF	TGCAGCGTTCTAGGGGGGGCCGACTATGGCTACACCTTC	.	TRBV29-1	TRBJ1-2	.
CASRRGTGGRNTIYF	TGTGCCAGCAGGAGGGGGACAGGGGGCCGAAACACCATATATTTT	TRBD1	TRBV2	TRBJ1-3	.
CASSSTGGEGYTF	TGTGCCAGCAGCTCGACAGGGGGCGAGGGCTACACCTTC	TRBD1	TRBV11-2	TRBJ1-2	.
CASSSGRGTDTQYF	TGTGCCAGCAGCTCCGGGAGGGGCACAGATACGCAGTATTTT	TRBD2	TRBV11-3	TRBJ2-3	once
CAISAQTVSMSYEQYF	TGTGCCATCAGTGCCCAAACGGTATCGATGTCCTACGAGCAGTACTTC	.	TRBV10-3	TRBJ2-7	once
CASSFVRALAGVTDTQYF	TGTGCCAGCAGTTTTGTCCGAGCTCTAGCGGGGGTTACAGATACGCAGTATTTT	TRBD2	TRBV27	TRBJ2-3	.
CASGLPGLGETQYF	TGTGCTAGTGGTTTGCCCGGGTTGGGAGAGACCCAGTACTTC	.	TRBV12-5	TRBJ2-5	.
CASSGPTSGRANEQFF	TGTGCCAGCAGTGGCCCGACTAGCGGGAGGGCCAATGAGCAGTTCTTC	TRBD2	TRBV2	TRBJ2-1	few
CASSVGTSGRSYNEQFF	TGTGCCAGCAGCGTGGGGACTAGCGGCCGGTCCTACAATGAGCAGTTCTTC	TRBD2	TRBV11-2	TRBJ2-1	.
CASSRGVYTEAFF	TGTGCCAGCAGCCGCGGGGTGTACACTGAAGCTTTCTTT	.	TRBV14	TRBJ1-1	.
CASSQRTGEDEQYF	TGCGCCAGCAGCCAAAGGACAGGGGAGGACGAGCAGTACTTC	TRBD1	TRBV5-1	TRBJ2-7	once
CASSVAGYTDTQYF	TGTGCCAGCAGCGTCGCCGGGTACACAGATACGCAGTATTTT	.	TRBV14	TRBJ2-3	.
CASSLVLSSYNEQFF	TGTGCCAGCAGCTTAGTACTTAGCTCCTACAATGAGCAGTTCTTC	.	TRBV7-9	TRBJ2-1	once
CASSSNAGSELARRTYEQYF	TGTGCCAGCAGCTCGAACGCCGGGTCAGAACTAGCGCGGCGTACCTACGAGCAGTACTTC	TRBD2	TRBV5-4	TRBJ2-7	.
CATSIGTEYQPQHF	TGTGCCACCAGCATCGGGACAGAGTATCAGCCCCAGCATTTT	TRBD1	TRBV15	TRBJ1-5	.
CASSLEWDSGKMNTEAFF	TGCGCCAGCAGCTTGGAATGGGACAGTGGAAAAATGAACACTGAAGCTTTCTTT	TRBD1	TRBV5-1	TRBJ1-1	.
CASGRETQYF	TGTGCCTCCGGTCGGGAGACCCAGTACTTC	.	TRBV30	TRBJ2-5	.
CASSPGEVQAFF	TGTGCCAGCAGCCCAGGGGAAGTGCAAGCTTTCTTT	.	TRBV13	TRBJ1-1	.
CASSLTGPPLPHYEQYF	TGTGCCAGCAGTCTGACAGGACCCCCGCTACCCCACTACGAGCAGTACTTC	.	TRBV6-2/TRBV6-3	TRBJ2-7	once
CASSYPGGAGYFNQPQHF	TGTGCCAGCAGTTACCCAGGGGGCGCCGGGTACTTTAATCAGCCCCAGCATTTT	TRBD1	TRBV6-2/TRBV6-3	TRBJ1-5	.
CASSQAPGNEQFF	TGTGCCAGCAGCCAAGCCCCGGGAAATGAGCAGTTCTTC	.	TRBV3-1/TRBV3-2	TRBJ2-1	.
CASSPKGSGGRVGTEAFF	TGTGCCAGCAGCCCAAAAGGATCCGGGGGACGAGTCGGCACTGAAGCTTTCTTT	.	TRBV7-4	TRBJ1-1	.
CASTRTGAYGYTF	TGTGCCAGCACTAGGACAGGGGCCTATGGCTACACCTTC	TRBD1	TRBV6-6	TRBJ1-2	.
CASKDRGRSTSNNQPQHF	TGTGCCAGCAAGGACAGGGGGCGAAGTACCTCTAACAATCAGCCCCAGCATTTT	TRBD1	TRBV27	TRBJ1-5	.
CASSYGLGGKETQYF	TGTGCCAGCAGTTATGGTCTAGGGGGCAAAGAGACCCAGTACTTC	TRBD1	TRBV9	TRBJ2-5	.